The 4 T cell receptor beta chains presented below share a single source sample, sequenced in a study of shared clonotypes between healthy human individuals (dated by TCRdb to about 2020). The library was obtained by the immunoSEQ multiplex PCR assay. TCRdb took this table from immuneACCESS and kept in-frame rearrangements with V and J called. Such tables lack part of the clones; where checked against another copy, unresolved V genes explain under half of the gap, and the rest is unexplained. The sample table holds roughly 640,000 clones, of which about 74% were seen once. The top ten constitute less than 2% of the sample. The specimen sequenced was memory CD4+ T cells sorted from blood. The cell subset or site label corresponds to: CD45RA-negative fraction. Receptors were obtained from a woman in her twenties or thirties in good health.

The V call is TRBV5-1, the J call TRBJ2-5; the D gene is possibly TRBD2 (5 bases). Trimming pared 0 bases from V and 7 bases from J, leaving 16 bases between. The germline gives CDR1 SGHRS, CDR2 YFSETQ. The CDR3 contains 15 residues. The chain's CDR3 is CASSLDGSGMVTQYF. In DNA form, the CDR3 reads TGCGCCAGCAGCTTGGATGGGAGCGGTATGGTGACCCAGTACTTC.

The chain combines TRBV28 with TRBJ2-7; 8 nucleotides align to TRBD2. Germline CDR1 and CDR2: MDHEN and SYDVKM. Losses at the gene ends were 1 base for V and 0 bases for J; bases not matched to a gene: 5. This CDR3 has 16 residues. The CDR3: CASSLSVAGSSYEQYF. CDR3 nucleotide sequence: TGTGCCAGCAGTTTATCGGTAGCGGGAAGCTCCTACGAGCAGTACTTC.

The chain links TRBV6-6 to TRBJ1-5; a weak D match, TRBD1 (6 bases). This CDR3 comprises 16 residues. CDR1 MNHNY and CDR2 SVGAGI come from the germline V gene (reference sequence). V gave up 4 bases and J gave up 5 bases, with 18 bases separating them. The chain's CDR3 is CASSLPRGQGDQPQHF. The CDR3 DNA reads TGTGCCAGCAGTTTACCCAGGGGCCAGGGCGATCAGCCCCAGCATTTT.

The rearrangement links TRBV7-2 to TRBJ2-1; 8 nucleotides agree with TRBD2. The junction had 6 bases not matched to a gene; V was cut back by 5 bases and J by 3 bases. Germline V gene lookup returns CDR1 SGHTA and CDR2 FQGNSA. The CDR3 contains 15 residues. CDR3 coding DNA: TGTGCCAGCAGCCGACGTAGCGGGGTCTACAATGAGCAGTTCTTC. Its translation: CASSRRSGVYNEQFF.